This entry is about one TCR beta chain. The antigen remains unidentified. The sample originates from a study of T cell responses to AZD1222 COVID-19 vaccine. Overall study results and limits: Distributed over spike, vaccine-associated CD4 TCRs predominated at 160-218 and 743-854. Nearly half of the spike-specific TCRs reportedly recognize variant regions that carry no mutations.

Method: immunoSEQ multiplex PCR; TCRdb's copy keeps in-frame clones and lacks some. The sample has approximately 100,000 clones, less than 95% seen once. Germline assignment: CDR1 MNHEY and CDR2 SVGAGI. V lost 0 bases and J lost 3, with 12 bases in between. The CDR3 has 15 residues. This specimen was peripheral blood, taken on day 0 of AZD1222 vaccination. The receptor was isolated from an adult in good health. The chain is built from TRBV6-5 and TRBJ2-7; D possibly corresponds to TRBD1 (6 bases). The CDR3 DNA reads as TGTGCCAGCAGTTACTCTACGGGACAAATCTACGAGCAGTACTTC. Translation gives CASSYSTGQIYEQYF.